This is a list of T cell receptor beta chains from one sample in a study of response to subunit inactivated influenza vaccine. TCRdb fed the RT-PCR reads into MiXCR, producing one record per CDR3 protein. The sample has hundreds of thousands of distinct CDR3 sequences, about 10% seen once. The sequenced sample was PBMCs from blood, obtained on the day of vaccination. The receptors originated from a man between 45 and 60 years old who received an inactivated influenza vaccine. Each CDR3 is given with its conserved first and last residue. D genes are given only for firm matches. Only some rows state a clone size, as once, few, many or a class for expanded clones.

j_gene,abundance,d_gene,v_gene,CDR3nt,CDR3aa
TRBJ2-7,few,NA,TRBV29-1,TGCAGCGTTGGTATAGGCTTCGCCTCCTACGAGCAGTACTTC,CSVGIGFASYEQYF
TRBJ2-1,few,NA,TRBV7-9,TGTGCCAGCAGCGCCCGACCCGGGGTACGGGGCAATGAGCAGTTCTTC,CASSARPGVRGNEQFF
TRBJ2-5,NA,TRBD2,TRBV20-1,TGCAGTGCTAGAGATCGGACTAGCGCTGAGACCCAGTACTTC,CSARDRTSAETQYF
TRBJ2-1,NA,TRBD2,TRBV6-5,TGTGCCAGCAGTTACACCCAACCGGGACTAGCCCACAATGAGCAGTTCTTC,CASSYTQPGLAHNEQFF
TRBJ2-2,NA,TRBD1,TRBV24-1,TGTGCCACCAGTGATTTCCGACGGGACAGGTCCACCGGGGAGCTGTTTTTT,CATSDFRRDRSTGELFF
TRBJ2-3,many,NA,TRBV7-2,TGTGCCAGCAGCTTGGGCGACCTACGAGGGCTAAATACGCAGTATTTT,CASSLGDLRGLNTQYF
TRBJ2-4,NA,TRBD1,TRBV5-1,TGCGCCAGCAGCGTTCCGGGACAGGGGGCCCTGGGAGCCAAAAACATTCAGTACTTC,CASSVPGQGALGAKNIQYF
TRBJ2-5,NA,NA,TRBV6-2/TRBV6-3,TGTGCCAGCAGTTACTCGGACTCCCGGAGGGAGACCCAGTACTTC,CASSYSDSRRETQYF
TRBJ2-2,NA,TRBD1,TRBV4-3,TGCGCCAGCAGCAAACAGGGGGCCGGGGAGCTGTTTTTT,CASSKQGAGELFF
TRBJ2-5,few,NA,TRBV5-1,TGCGCCAGCAGCCGGGGGACATCAAAAGAGACCCAGTACTTC,CASSRGTSKETQYF
TRBJ2-5,NA,TRBD2,TRBV27,TGTGCCAGCAGTTTACAAACCGGGACTAGCGGGAGGGAGACCCAGTACTTC,CASSLQTGTSGRETQYF
TRBJ2-1,many,TRBD1,TRBV11-2,TGTGCCAGCAGCCCGGACAGGGGGATAAACAATGAGCAGTTCTTC,CASSPDRGINNEQFF
TRBJ2-2,few,NA,TRBV11-2,TGTGCCAGCAGCTTAATGTTCGGGCAGGGAAACACCGGGGAGCTGTTTTTT,CASSLMFGQGNTGELFF
TRBJ2-5,few,TRBD1,TRBV20-1,TGCAGTGCTAGAGATCTCCAGGGGGCCCGGGAGACCCAGTACTTC,CSARDLQGARETQYF
TRBJ1-3,few,TRBD1,TRBV27,TGTGCCAGCAGGCTGGCAGGGGGTAATGGAAACACCATATATTTT,CASRLAGGNGNTIYF
TRBJ2-7,NA,TRBD1,TRBV27,TGTGCCACCCGGGGACAGGGCCTTACCTACGAGCAGTACTTC,CATRGQGLTYEQYF
TRBJ2-7,few,TRBD1,TRBV4-1,TGCGCCAGCAGCCAAGAACGCAGGGGGTACGAGCAGTACTTC,CASSQERRGYEQYF
TRBJ1-5,many,NA,TRBV29-1,TGCAGCGCCCGTGGGGGGCCCAATGAGCCCCAGCATTTT,CSARGGPNEPQHF
TRBJ2-4,NA,NA,TRBV4-3,TGCGCCAGCAGCCAAGTAGATGGAGGGCCCCAAAAAAACATTCAGTACTTC,CASSQVDGGPQKNIQYF
TRBJ2-6,NA,TRBD2,TRBV19,TGTGCCAGTAGTATAGCACTAGCGGGAGGGTACTTGTCTGGGGCCAACGTCCTGACTTTC,CASSIALAGGYLSGANVLTF
TRBJ2-1,NA,TRBD2,TRBV5-1,TGCGCCAGCAGCGCTGGGGGGGACTCCTACAATGAGCAGTTCTTC,CASSAGGDSYNEQFF
TRBJ2-1,many,NA,TRBV25-1,TGTGCCAGCAGTGAACCCACAGGGATACTCTACAATGAGCAGTTCTTC,CASSEPTGILYNEQFF
TRBJ2-1,few,NA,TRBV29-1,TGCAGCGTTGTGTCTACCCGGACCGTTGAGCAGTTCTTC,CSVVSTRTVEQFF
TRBJ2-3,few,TRBD2,TRBV3-1,TGTGCCAGCAGCCAAGGGCTAGCGGGGCCCGCTGGTACGCAGTATTTT,CASSQGLAGPAGTQYF
TRBJ1-2,few,NA,TRBV27,TGTGCCAGCAGTTCCGGGCTTTACTATGGCTACACCTTC,CASSSGLYYGYTF
TRBJ2-3,NA,NA,TRBV2,TGTGCCAGCAGTGAAGTGGAGCCGACGCAGTATTTT,CASSEVEPTQYF
TRBJ2-2,NA,TRBD1,TRBV6-1,TGTGCCAGCACCTTCGGGACAGGGGCCGGGGAGCTGTTTTTT,CASTFGTGAGELFF
TRBJ2-3,many,NA,TRBV7-2,TGTGCCAGCAGCGCCCGCGAGAAGTCCGATACGCAGTATTTT,CASSAREKSDTQYF
TRBJ2-7,many,TRBD1,TRBV25-1,TGTGCCAGCTCGACAGGGTTCTCCTACGAGCAGTACTTC,CASSTGFSYEQYF
TRBJ2-7,few,NA,TRBV29-1,TGCAGCGTTAAAAACTACGAGCAGTACTTC,CSVKNYEQYF
TRBJ2-7,few,TRBD2,TRBV5-1,TGCGCCAGCAGCTTGGGAGGCGGGGGTCCCTACGAGCAGTACTTC,CASSLGGGGPYEQYF
TRBJ2-2,many,NA,TRBV3-1,TGTGCCAGCAGCCCATGGCCCCAGGGTAAGGTCATCGGGGAGCTGTTTTTT,CASSPWPQGKVIGELFF
TRBJ2-6,NA,NA,TRBV15,TGTGCCACCAGCCCGACCCAGGGGTCTGGGGCCAACGTCCTGACTTTC,CATSPTQGSGANVLTF
TRBJ2-1,NA,TRBD2,TRBV12-3/TRBV12-4,TGTGCCAGCAGTTTGGTGCTAGCGGGAGGGCCCCTGCCAGGTGAGCAGTTCTTC,CASSLVLAGGPLPGEQFF
TRBJ2-7,few,NA,TRBV29-1,TGCAGCGTTGGGCTGGCAGCCGACGAGCAGTACTTC,CSVGLAADEQYF
TRBJ2-6,few,NA,TRBV29-1,TGCCGCGCCTCTGGGGCCAACGTCCTGACTTTC,CRASGANVLTF
TRBJ2-4,few,TRBD2,TRBV10-2,TGCGCCAGCAGTGACCCTGGGACTAGCGGGGGAGGTGCCATTCAGTACTTC,CASSDPGTSGGGAIQYF